This is a list of T cell receptor beta chains from one sample in a study of blood T cells in healthy people across ages. TCRdb passed the 5' RACE reads through MiXCR, listing each CDR3 protein once. The repertoire holds around 750,000 distinct CDR3 sequences, with roughly 50% as singletons. The sequencing input was blood. The receptors shown here come from a man of 80 years or more in good health. Each CDR3 is given with its conserved first and last residue. D genes are given only for firm matches. The listing skips clone size in some rows; elsewhere it reads once, few, many or a size class.

D: .; size: .; length: 14; J: TRBJ1-4; V: TRBV10-3; CDR3: CAISPTEMNEKLFF; DNA: TGTGCCATCAGCCCGACAGAGATGAATGAAAAACTGTTTTTT
D: .; size: .; length: 19; J: TRBJ2-6; V: TRBV4-2; CDR3: CASSRPGGGRPSGANVLTF; DNA: TGTGCCAGCAGCCGCCCCGGAGGGGGCCGACCCTCTGGGGCCAACGTCCTGACTTTC
D: .; size: .; length: 12; J: TRBJ1-2; V: TRBV2; CDR3: CASSGAIDGYTF; DNA: TGTGCCAGCAGTGGGGCAATCGATGGCTACACCTTC
D: TRBD2; size: .; length: 15; J: TRBJ2-1; V: TRBV2; CDR3: CASRRGLAGNNEQFF; DNA: TGTGCCAGCAGGAGGGGACTAGCGGGAAACAATGAGCAGTTCTTC
D: .; size: .; length: 13; J: TRBJ1-1; V: TRBV13; CDR3: CASSLGRGSEAFF; DNA: TGTGCCAGCAGCTTAGGTAGGGGCTCTGAAGCTTTCTTT
D: TRBD1; size: few; length: 15; J: TRBJ2-1; V: TRBV29-1; CDR3: CSVGAIKGGPRGQFF; DNA: TGCAGCGTTGGGGCCATAAAAGGGGGCCCCAGGGGGCAGTTCTTC
D: .; size: few; length: 13; J: TRBJ1-5; V: TRBV2; CDR3: CASNAGRNQPQHF; DNA: TGTGCCAGCAATGCAGGGAGGAATCAGCCCCAGCATTTT
D: TRBD2; size: few; length: 14; J: TRBJ2-5; V: TRBV20-1; CDR3: CSAPEGRGLNEQYF; DNA: TGCAGTGCCCCCGAAGGGCGGGGACTAAATGAGCAGTACTTC
D: TRBD2; size: .; length: 18; J: TRBJ2-2; V: TRBV4-2; CDR3: CASSQGLAGASNTGELFF; DNA: TGTGCCAGCAGCCAAGGACTAGCGGGCGCTTCGAACACCGGGGAGCTGTTTTTT
D: .; size: .; length: 16; J: TRBJ2-7; V: TRBV6-2/TRBV6-3; CDR3: CASNHLAGLRGSEQYF; DNA: TGTGCCAGCAACCATTTGGCGGGACTAAGGGGGTCCGAGCAGTACTTC
D: .; size: .; length: 16; J: TRBJ2-5; V: TRBV28; CDR3: CASSLLGSGEQETQYF; DNA: TGTGCCAGCAGTTTACTAGGCTCAGGGGAGCAAGAGACCCAGTACTTC
D: TRBD1; size: .; length: 14; J: TRBJ1-2; V: TRBV5-1; CDR3: CASSAGQGEYGYTF; DNA: TGCGCCAGCAGCGCGGGACAGGGGGAGTATGGCTACACCTTC
D: .; size: few; length: 14; J: TRBJ2-7; V: TRBV6-4; CDR3: CASRSGQGINEQYF; DNA: TGTGCCAGCAGGTCAGGCCAAGGGATTAACGAGCAGTACTTC
D: TRBD1; size: .; length: 16; J: TRBJ2-4; V: TRBV7-6; CDR3: CASSPGTGLAKNIQYF; DNA: TGTGCCAGCAGCCCCGGGACAGGCCTAGCCAAAAACATTCAGTACTTC
D: TRBD1; size: .; length: 14; J: TRBJ1-1; V: TRBV29-1; CDR3: CSVGGGGVNTEAFF; DNA: TGCAGCGTTGGCGGAGGGGGCGTGAACACTGAAGCTTTCTTT
D: .; size: .; length: 15; J: TRBJ2-7; V: TRBV28; CDR3: CASSSRRQRRYEQYF; DNA: TGTGCCAGCAGTTCGCGACGGCAGCGTCGGTACGAGCAGTACTTC
D: .; size: few; length: 15; J: TRBJ1-2; V: TRBV2; CDR3: CASSEALWGTYGYTF; DNA: TGTGCCAGCAGTGAAGCGCTTTGGGGGACCTATGGCTACACCTTC
D: .; size: .; length: 15; J: TRBJ1-4; V: TRBV5-1; CDR3: CASSLGDARNEKLFF; DNA: TGCGCCAGCAGCTTGGGGGACGCGAGGAATGAAAAGCTGTTTTTT
D: TRBD2; size: .; length: 16; J: TRBJ2-5; V: TRBV27; CDR3: CASRKVRREIQETQYF; DNA: TGTGCCAGCAGAAAGGTTAGGCGGGAGATTCAAGAGACCCAGTACTTC
D: .; size: .; length: 14; J: TRBJ2-5; V: TRBV7-2; CDR3: CASSLSRRDATQYF; DNA: TGTGCCAGCAGCTTAAGTCGCCGGGACGCAACCCAGTACTTC
D: TRBD2; size: .; length: 16; J: TRBJ2-3; V: TRBV24-1; CDR3: CATSDSTSRGRDTQYF; DNA: TGTGCCACCAGTGATTCGACTAGCCGTGGGAGGGATACGCAGTATTTT
D: .; size: .; length: 13; J: TRBJ2-1; V: TRBV21-1; CDR3: CASNLAGRYEQFF; DNA: TGTGCCAGCAATCTAGCGGGCCGGTATGAGCAGTTCTTC
D: TRBD1; size: once; length: 16; J: TRBJ2-6; V: TRBV5-6; CDR3: CASRQTGGSGANVLTF; DNA: TGTGCCAGCAGACAGACAGGGGGCTCCGGGGCCAACGTCCTGACTTTC
D: TRBD1; size: .; length: 16; J: TRBJ2-7; V: TRBV3-1; CDR3: CASSRADRANSYEQYF; DNA: TGTGCCAGCAGCCGAGCGGACAGGGCGAACTCCTACGAGCAGTACTTC
D: TRBD2; size: .; length: 16; J: TRBJ2-5; V: TRBV10-3; CDR3: CAISRRASGAQETQYF; DNA: TGTGCCATCAGTAGGAGGGCTAGCGGGGCCCAAGAGACCCAGTACTTC
D: TRBD1; size: once; length: 16; J: TRBJ2-1; V: TRBV18; CDR3: CASSDRRQGKANEQFF; DNA: TGTGCCAGCTCAGACCGTCGACAGGGGAAGGCGAATGAGCAGTTCTTC
D: .; size: few; length: 12; J: TRBJ1-2; V: TRBV5-6; CDR3: CASSQDRNGYTF; DNA: TGTGCCAGCAGCCAAGACAGGAACGGCTACACCTTC
D: .; size: .; length: 15; J: TRBJ2-7; V: TRBV2; CDR3: CASRESLWTSYEQYF; DNA: TGTGCCAGCAGGGAATCCCTCTGGACCTCCTACGAGCAGTACTTC
D: .; size: .; length: 12; J: TRBJ2-7; V: TRBV29-1; CDR3: CSVESVGSEQYF; DNA: TGCAGCGTTGAATCCGTCGGGAGTGAGCAGTACTTC
D: TRBD1; size: .; length: 15; J: TRBJ2-7; V: TRBV20-1; CDR3: CSARDRGTGGYEQYF; DNA: TGCAGTGCTAGAGATAGGGGGACAGGAGGTTACGAGCAGTACTTC
D: TRBD2; size: .; length: 18; J: TRBJ2-7; V: TRBV13; CDR3: CASSLEGSGSSRSYEQYF; DNA: TGTGCCAGCAGCTTAGAGGGTAGCGGGAGCTCCCGCTCCTACGAGCAGTACTTC